The following is a T cell receptor (beta chain) sequence with its context. Its antigen is still unknown. Researchers took RNA transcripts and amplified TCR beta CDR3 regions from them. A first-round RT-PCR used HTBI primers, followed by a second-round multiplex PCR. From the multiplex PCR reads, TCRdb called clonotypes with MiXCR, one entry per CDR3 protein. The sample includes approximately 410,000 distinct CDR3 sequences, 15% of them seen just once. These data originate in a study of Graves' ophthalmopathy and Graves' hyperthyroidism. General study points: In blood, most expanded thyroid clonotypes above 0.001 frequency were also detected.

No progression to ophthalmopathy over 18 months defined stable hyperthyroidism. Each hyperthyroidism patient was newly diagnosed, with under 2 months' duration, and aged 18 to 65. This clonotype was obtained from a woman in her late teens or twenties with stable Graves' hyperthyroidism. Input material: peripheral blood.

CDR3 loop: CATLPPRAEAFF. As DNA, the CDR3 is TGTGCCACCCTCCCGCCGCGGGCTGAAGCTTTCTTT. The chain employs TRBV15 and TRBJ1-1; D is ambiguous. The germline V and J ends were trimmed by 8 bases and 6 bases, with 13 bases remaining between them. CDR3 size: 12 residues. Germline V gene lookup returns CDR1 LNHNV and CDR2 YYDKDF (reference sequence).